These 9 T cell receptor beta chains came from one sample sequenced in a study of early T cells in non-severe SARS-CoV-2 infection. TCRdb redid the calling of the 5' RACE reads with MiXCR, one entry per CDR3 protein. The data hold around 50,000 distinct CDR3 sequences, with approximately 8.1% observed a single time. Sequencing was carried out using whole blood. These receptors were collected from an adult who was a healthcare worker with PCR-confirmed SARS-CoV-2 infection or an uninfected control (not recorded which).

This clonotype was seen ten or more times. The chain uses TRBV12-3 or TRBV12-4 and TRBJ2-1, with a possible D match to TRBD1 (6 bases). The length of the CDR3 is 16 residues. V was pared by 2 bases and J by 2 bases, with 13 bases between. The CDR3 region is CASSLRKRDTYNEQFF. The CDR3 DNA reads TGTGCCAGCAGTTTACGCAAACGGGACACCTACAATGAGCAGTTCTTC.

This sequence joins TRBV6-1 and TRBJ2-5, with 8 positions matching TRBD1. J lost 6 bases, V lost 6 bases, and 15 bases had no gene match. CDR3 size: 16 residues. The germline gives CDR1 MNHNS, CDR2 SASEGT. DNA for the CDR3: TGTGCCAGCAGCAAAGCTTGGACAGGGTTGGTGAAGACCCAGTACTTC. The encoded protein is CASSKAWTGLVKTQYF.

Many counts were recorded for this clonotype. The rearrangement uses TRBV20-1 and TRBJ1-1; the D is unclear. The length of the CDR3 is 13 residues. Trimming stripped 3 bases from V and 0 bases from J, with 8 bases between. The germline CDR1 and CDR2 sequences are DFQATT and SNEGSKA (reference sequence). The CDR3 DNA sequence: TGCAGTGCTAGCACAGAATTGAACACTGAAGCTTTCTTT. It codes for CSASTELNTEAFF.

This clonotype occurred a few times. This sequence joins TRBV10-1 and TRBJ2-3; the D call may be TRBD1 or TRBD2 (5 bases each). CDR3 length: 15 residues. The germline gives CDR1 WNHNN, CDR2 SYGVQD (reference sequence). Trimming pared 6 bases from V and 3 bases from J, leaving 16 bases between. CDR3 nucleotides: TGCGCCAGCAGCGAGGGACCCCGGACGACAGATACGCAGTATTTT. This sequence encodes CASSEGPRTTDTQYF.

There are a few counts of this clonotype. The chain links TRBV28 to TRBJ2-7, with 7 nucleotides matching TRBD1. Germline CDR1 MDHEN, CDR2 SYDVKM. J lost 4 bases, V lost 8 bases, and 8 bases had no gene match. The CDR3 extends over 13 amino acids. In nucleotides, the CDR3 is TGTGCCAGCGGGGCGGACAGGTGGTACGAGCAGTACTTC. Translated: CASGADRWYEQYF. The full variable domain, in which reference TRBV28 and TRBJ2-7 provide the parts outside the CDR3, is DVKVTQSSRYLVKRTGEKVFLECVQDMDHENMFWYRQDPGLGLRLIYFSYDVKMKEKGDIPEGYSVSREKKERFSLILESASTNQTSMYLCASGADRWYEQYFGPGTRLTVT.

Of note for this clonotype: A much larger clone lies one base from this, so it may be a read error. The chain joins TRBV18 to TRBJ1-4, with unresolved D. Germline V gene sequence: CDR1 KGHSH, CDR2 LQKENI. This CDR3 is 13 amino acids long. CDR3 protein: CASPPQRNEKLFF. The CDR3 bases are TGTGCCAGCCCACCACAGCGTAATGAAAAACTGTTTTTT. The full variable domain, in which reference TRBV18 and TRBJ1-4 provide the parts outside the CDR3, is NAGVMQNPRHLVRRRGQEARLRCSPMKGHSHVYWYRQLPEEGLKFMVYLQKENIIDESGMPKERFSAEFPKEGPSILRIQQVVRGDSAAYFCASPPQRNEKLFFGSGTQLSVL.

V and J are TRBV9 and TRBJ1-2, with 8 positions matching TRBD1. The CDR3 has 14 amino acids. V was clipped by 4 bases and J by 2 bases; unmatched bases: 4. Germline V lookup: CDR1 SGDLS, CDR2 YYNGEE. This chain's CDR3 is CASSFRTGNYGYTF. The DNA for the CDR3 is TGTGCCAGCAGCTTTCGGACAGGGAACTATGGCTACACCTTC.

Points on this clonotype: The junction departs from the called germline gene at one end, perhaps through a read error. J is TRBJ2-5 and V is TRBV20-1, with D possibly TRBD2 on 5 matching bases. Germline V gene sequence: CDR1 DFQATT, CDR2 SNEGSKA (reference sequence). This CDR3 has 13 amino acids. The chain's CDR3 is CSAGERKQETQYF. The CDR3 bases are TGCAGTGCTGGAGAGCGGAAACAAGAGACCCAGTACTTC.

This clonotype was seen ten or more times. The chain couples TRBV3-1 to TRBJ2-3; 8 bases agree with TRBD2. J was trimmed by 5 bases and V by 0 bases; bases with no gene match: 19. From germline, CDR1 is LGHDT and CDR2 YNNKEL (reference sequence). CDR3 length: 20 amino acids. CDR3 bases: TGTGCCAGCAGCCAAGAACTCGGCCGTAAAAGCGGGGGATTGGGAGATACGCAGTATTTT. This translates into CASSQELGRKSGGLGDTQYF.